The 16 T cell receptor beta chains below all came from one sample that was sequenced in a study of blood T cell repertoires in COVID-19. The assay was immunoSEQ multiplex PCR, and TCRdb's table has in-frame clones only and misses some. This table holds some 190,000 clones, around nine tenths found once. The source material was peripheral blood. The receptors originated from a man between 18 and 29 years old with active or convalescent COVID-19.

The rearrangement uses TRBV30 and TRBJ1-5, with D uncertain. Germline-derived CDR1 and CDR2 are GTSNPN and SVGIG (reference sequence). The CDR3 length is 14 residues. Deletions cut 2 bases from V and 1 base from J, with 9 bases between. CDR3 nucleotides: TGTGCCTGGAGTTACAAATCCAGCAATCAGCCCCAGCATTTT. Translated: CAWSYKSSNQPQHF.

The chain has TRBV5-1 and TRBJ1-2; TRBD1 aligns across 8 bases. CDR3 length: 14 amino acids. CDR1 SGHRS and CDR2 YFSETQ come from the germline V gene. The trim removed 0 bases at V and 6 bases at J, leaving 4 bases unmatched. The CDR3 DNA reads TGCGCCAGCAGCTTGGGTGGACAGGGCGATGGCTACACCTTC. Translating it yields CASSLGGQGDGYTF.

This chain joins TRBV18 and TRBJ2-1; TRBD1 matches at 7 bases. The CDR3 length is 15 residues. Trimming at V came to 3 bases and at J to 8 bases, leaving 10 bases not matched to a gene. Looked up from germline, CDR1 is KGHSH and CDR2 is LQKENI. The CDR3 DNA sequence: TGTGCCAGCTCACCGTTAAACCAACAGGGGTATGAGCAGTTCTTC. Its translation: CASSPLNQQGYEQFF.

In its sample, this clone was seen once. V usage is TRBV11-3 and J usage is TRBJ2-2, with TRBD1 as a possible D gene (6 bases). Germline CDR1 reads SGHNT; CDR2 reads YENEEA. The CDR3 totals 14 residues. Trimming shortened V by 1 base and J by 4 bases, and 7 bases separated the two germline ends. Here the CDR3 DNA reads TGTGCCAGCAGCTTAGCAGGGGTCACCGGGGAGCTGTTTTTT. Translating gives CASSLAGVTGELFF. The full variable domain, in which reference TRBV11-3 and TRBJ2-2 provide the parts outside the CDR3, is EAGVVQSPRYKIIEKKQPVAFWCNPISGHNTLYWYLQNLGQGPELLIRYENEEAVDDSQLPKDRFSAERLKGVDSTLKIQPAELGDSAVYLCASSLAGVTGELFFGEGSRLTVL.

The CDR3 reads CATPGSGDTQYF. DNA for the CDR3: TGTGCCACCCCCGGTTCCGGAGATACGCAGTATTTT. The chain joins TRBV7-2 to TRBJ2-3; D is undetermined. This CDR3 is 12 amino acids long. The V and J ends lost 10 bases and 5 bases respectively, with 13 bases between them. Germline CDR1 and CDR2: SGHTA and FQGNSA.

The gene calls are TRBV27 and TRBJ1-1, with a possible D match to TRBD1 (6 bases). The germline V gene has CDR1 MNHEY and CDR2 SMNVEV (reference sequence). The V end lost 4 bases, the J end lost 8 bases, and 14 bases lay between the germline ends. CDR3 length equals 13 residues. Written as DNA, the CDR3 is TGTGCCAGCAGTTCGCGCTACGGGACAGAAGCTTTCTTT. This codes for CASSSRYGTEAFF.

The chain uses TRBV14 and TRBJ1-1; tentative D call: TRBD1 (5 bases). The CDR3 consists of 12 residues. Germline lookup yields CDR1 SGHDN and CDR2 FVKESK. The V end was cut by 3 bases, the J end by 5 bases, with 7 bases between. The CDR3 loop reads CASSQRGTEAFF. CDR3 bases: TGTGCCAGCAGCCAGCGGGGGACTGAAGCTTTCTTT.

The chain has TRBV7-9 and TRBJ1-5; possible D gene TRBD1, 6 bases. The CDR3 loop spans 13 amino acids. Germline V gene sequence: CDR1 SEHNR, CDR2 FQNEAQ (reference sequence). Trimming pared 5 bases from V and 4 bases from J, leaving 9 bases between. CDR3 loop: CASSQQGNQPQHF. Written as DNA, the CDR3 is TGTGCCAGCAGCCAACAGGGTAATCAGCCCCAGCATTTT.

Only one count was recorded for this clone. The genes are TRBV2 and TRBJ2-4, with 13 bases lining up with TRBD2. The CDR3 consists of 16 residues. Germline CDR1 and CDR2: SNHLY and FYNNEI. V lost 3 bases and J lost 4; bases outside the gene matches: 3. The CDR3 bases are TGTGCCAGCAGTGACGGACTAGCGGGGGCGAAAAACATTCAGTACTTC. It codes for CASSDGLAGAKNIQYF.

This clone was picked up one time. The chain recombines TRBV12-3 or TRBV12-4 with TRBJ1-3, with D maybe TRBD1 (5 bases). Trimming pared 8 bases from V and 7 bases from J, leaving 15 bases between. The CDR3 extends over 13 amino acids. CDR3 in DNA: TGTGCCAGCCGCCAGTTGGCAGGGAACACCATATATTTT. Translated, it gives CASRQLAGNTIYF.

The chain recombines TRBV7-8 with TRBJ1-3; D remains ambiguous. The CDR3 runs to 15 residues. Per germline, CDR1 SGHVS and CDR2 FQNEAQ. V was trimmed by 2 bases and J by 4 bases, leaving 12 bases between them. The CDR3: CASSLYRRPGNTIYF. Written as DNA, the CDR3 is TGTGCCAGCAGCTTATATAGGAGGCCGGGAAACACCATATATTTT.

The gene calls are TRBV7-2 and TRBJ2-2; 8 bases are a match to TRBD1. Germline CDR1 SGHTA, CDR2 FQGNSA. Unmatched junction bases numbered 9, after V lost 5 bases and J lost 1 base. There are 17 residues in the CDR3. The CDR3: CASSGPGGGMNTGELFF. As DNA, the CDR3 is TGTGCCAGCAGCGGTCCAGGGGGCGGGATGAACACCGGGGAGCTGTTTTTT.

J is TRBJ1-2 and V is TRBV4-2, with a tentative D call TRBD1 (5 bases). The CDR3 contains 14 residues. V was cut by 3 bases and J by 2 bases, with 10 bases left in between. In germline, CDR1 is LGHNA, CDR2 YNFKEQ. The CDR3 loop reads CASSQGLGNYGYTF. As DNA, the CDR3 is TGTGCCAGCAGCCAGGGACTGGGAAACTATGGCTACACCTTC.

The chain links TRBV6-2 or TRBV6-3 to TRBJ2-7; the match to TRBD2 covers 14 bases. This CDR3 spans 19 amino acids. Germline V gene lookup returns CDR1 MNHEY and CDR2 SVGEGT. J gave up 2 bases and V 2 bases, and 11 bases lay outside the gene matches. In DNA, the CDR3 is TGTGCCAGCAGTTACCCGGGGACTAGCGGGAGTCGGGGAACCTACGAGCAGTACTTC. This gives the protein CASSYPGTSGSRGTYEQYF.

The rearrangement uses TRBV28 and TRBJ1-2; maybe TRBD1 (5 bases). V lost 3 bases and J 2 bases, leaving 10 bases between the germline ends. The CDR3 extends over 14 amino acids. The germline gives CDR1 MDHEN, CDR2 SYDVKM. The CDR3 protein is CASSFGQGNYGYTF. The CDR3 region has the DNA TGTGCCAGCAGTTTTGGTCAGGGAAACTATGGCTACACCTTC.

V gene TRBV5-1 combines with J gene TRBJ2-7, with 11 positions matching TRBD1. This CDR3 region has 20 residues. The ends lost 4 bases at V and 5 bases at J; junction bases unmatched: 23. CDR1 and CDR2 (germline): SGHRS, YFSETQ. The CDR3: CASSVLRKDRGRYNLDEQYF. In DNA form, the CDR3 reads TGCGCCAGCAGCGTCCTAAGAAAGGACAGGGGGCGTTACAACCTCGACGAGCAGTACTTC.